This is a list of T cell receptor beta chains from one sample in a study of T cell responses to AZD1222 COVID-19 vaccine. The protocol was immunoSEQ multiplex PCR, while the TCRdb copy is restricted to in-frame clones and leaves out a portion. This sample carries 90,000 or so clones, around 86% of them seen once, and the ten largest clones take 7.9%. Sample: peripheral blood, taken on day 0 of AZD1222 vaccination. These receptors all come from an adult in good health. The CDR3 runs from the conserved cysteine through the conserved F or W. Each record gives: J gene, D gene, V gene, clone size, CDR3 protein. The D gene is left open where the match is weak. The size entry is marked missing in some rows and otherwise reads once, few, many or a size class.

j_call: TRBJ2-5; d_call: .; v_call: TRBV27; clone_size: .; cdr3_aa: CASSPGTDWGETQYF
j_call: TRBJ1-1; d_call: .; v_call: TRBV5-4; clone_size: .; cdr3_aa: CASSLGGGQTPTEAFF
j_call: TRBJ1-2; d_call: TRBD1; v_call: TRBV25-1; clone_size: .; cdr3_aa: CASSELGTGPYYGYTF
j_call: TRBJ2-1; d_call: .; v_call: TRBV19; clone_size: .; cdr3_aa: CASRSGERVEQFF
j_call: TRBJ2-1; d_call: TRBD2; v_call: TRBV6-4; clone_size: few; cdr3_aa: CASSDSLAAMGEQFF
j_call: TRBJ2-7; d_call: .; v_call: TRBV7-9; clone_size: .; cdr3_aa: CASSLAGFSYEQYF
j_call: TRBJ2-2; d_call: TRBD2; v_call: TRBV19; clone_size: .; cdr3_aa: CASSTGLASNTGELFF
j_call: TRBJ2-1; d_call: TRBD2; v_call: TRBV28; clone_size: once; cdr3_aa: CASSWRASGYNEQFF
j_call: TRBJ1-5; d_call: .; v_call: TRBV28; clone_size: .; cdr3_aa: CASSFSRVDNQPQHF
j_call: TRBJ2-1; d_call: TRBD2; v_call: TRBV28; clone_size: .; cdr3_aa: CASTLGGRNEQFF
j_call: TRBJ2-7; d_call: TRBD1; v_call: TRBV27; clone_size: .; cdr3_aa: CASSYGTALYEQYF
j_call: TRBJ2-7; d_call: .; v_call: TRBV7-9; clone_size: .; cdr3_aa: CASSLELEQYF
j_call: TRBJ1-3; d_call: .; v_call: TRBV3-1/TRBV3-2; clone_size: .; cdr3_aa: CASSQLEVSGNTIYF
j_call: TRBJ2-2; d_call: TRBD1; v_call: TRBV6-5; clone_size: .; cdr3_aa: CASRPGTGPTGELFF
j_call: TRBJ2-7; d_call: .; v_call: TRBV18; clone_size: .; cdr3_aa: CASSPGGDSYEQYF
j_call: TRBJ1-5; d_call: .; v_call: TRBV6-2/TRBV6-3; clone_size: .; cdr3_aa: CASSEGSNQPQHF
j_call: TRBJ1-4; d_call: .; v_call: TRBV7-9; clone_size: .; cdr3_aa: CASSLGLGRNEKLFF
j_call: TRBJ2-2; d_call: .; v_call: TRBV6-4; clone_size: .; cdr3_aa: CASSDLGSNTGELFF
j_call: TRBJ2-7; d_call: TRBD1; v_call: TRBV7-9; clone_size: .; cdr3_aa: CASRRQGTSYEQYF
j_call: TRBJ2-7; d_call: .; v_call: TRBV12-3/TRBV12-4; clone_size: .; cdr3_aa: CASSLGQTYEQYF
j_call: TRBJ2-7; d_call: .; v_call: TRBV7-2; clone_size: once; cdr3_aa: CASSLGFRPDYEQYF
j_call: TRBJ1-2; d_call: .; v_call: TRBV6-5; clone_size: .; cdr3_aa: CASSYLGDYGYTF
j_call: TRBJ1-3; d_call: .; v_call: TRBV30; clone_size: .; cdr3_aa: CAWSSQGTGNTIYF
j_call: TRBJ2-7; d_call: .; v_call: TRBV19; clone_size: .; cdr3_aa: CASSIDLDYEQYF
j_call: TRBJ1-2; d_call: .; v_call: TRBV5-1; clone_size: .; cdr3_aa: CASSLGGGEGYGYTF